This T cell receptor beta chain was profiled in a study of blood T cell repertoires in COVID-19 (dated by TCRdb to the early 2020s). About the study as a whole: Samples from collaborators originated in the United States, Italy and Spain and spanned both the acute and convalescent phases of COVID-19. Where HLA class I and class II types were available, the types were taken from metadata supplied by the sample provider, not from assay-based typing. The repertoires were released in a freely available public database meant as a resource for research on the immune response to SARS-CoV-2. The dataset comprised deeply sampled blood TCRbeta repertoires from subjects exposed to, actively infected with, or recovered from COVID-19. A de-identified subject ID, COVID-19 status, age in years and sex were almost always included in the sample metadata. The material from the prospective study consisted of cDNA or gDNA derived from T cells, B-cell-depleted T cells, or PBMCs. Samples were obtained from the ongoing ImmuneRACE study (first 160 participants) and from 950 to 1,500 subjects provided by 6 global collaborators. Overall results and qualifications from the work: The quantity of clinical and demographic metadata differed by source and by participant and was supplied without curation.

The immunoSEQ Assay, a bias-controlled multiplex PCR, was used to amplify TCRbeta CDR3 regions from genomic DNA. The authors' pipeline ran thus. Within the assay, amplification of reference gene primers was used to estimate how many nucleated cells each sample contained. To quantify the absolute abundance of each unique TCRbeta CDR3 rearrangement, sequence reads were collapsed and filtered. Productive Simpson clonality was computed per sample as the square root of Simpson's diversity index over productive rearrangements. Not all clones reach the TCRdb copy of this immuneACCESS table, which keeps in-frame sequences only. Checked studies attribute under half of the gap to unresolved V genes and leave the rest unexplained. That table is the source of V, J and clone size, and D and trimming were worked out from the DNA. This sample is represented by more than 85,000 clones; around 81% of them were singletons. The ten largest clonotypes hold roughly 4% of the sample.

Per the germline V gene (reference sequence), LNHDA is the CDR1 and SQIVND is the CDR2. From its cysteine to its phenylalanine, the CDR3 spans 13 amino acids. The sequence is cut down to CDR3 DNA, 39 bases in frame from base 1. Trimming at the junction amounts to 3 bases on V and 6 bases on J, and the germline ends lie 12 bases apart. About this clone itself: The antigen it recognizes is unknown. Base qualities are not recorded, but no much larger clone differs from it by a single base.

Each collaborating institution followed its own protocols to collect whole blood in K2EDTA tubes. For TCRbeta analysis, collaborator samples were shipped as frozen whole blood, as isolated PBMCs, or as DNA extracted from either sample type. Input material: peripheral blood. This receptor was taken from a human donor in a cohort sampled during active or convalescent COVID-19. The chain employs TRBV19 and TRBJ2-7; possibly the D gene is TRBD1, per 5 matching bases. CDR3 protein: CASSIWTNGEQYF. The bases are TGTGCCAGTAGTATTTGGACAAATGGCGAGCAGTACTTC.